This entry concerns a single TCR beta chain. Regarding time point: pre-treatment baseline. Disease control meant complete response, partial response or stable disease at 12 weeks. The entry originates in a study of blood T cell dynamics during melanoma immunotherapy. About the research overall: Metastatic melanoma patients received first-line pembrolizumab or nivolumab plus ipilimumab.

Every bulk PBMC sample received the same 350 ng of DNA. Produced via immunoSEQ multiplex PCR; TCRdb's table is partial and in-frame only. The sample has 10,000 or so clones, roughly 89% seen once; the top ten hold 30% to 35%. The starting material was blood, obtained from a patient treated with checkpoint blockade. This sequence was found in a human donor with melanoma.

The CDR3 nucleotides read TGTGCCACGAGACCCGGCCACCAAGAGACCCAGTACTTC. Its protein is CATRPGHQETQYF. This chain uses TRBV28 with TRBJ2-5, with D unresolved. CDR3 size: 13 residues. With 10 bases removed from V and 0 bases from J, the gap between germline ends came to 12 bases. From germline, CDR1 is MDHEN and CDR2 SYDVKM.